These 24 T cell receptor beta chains share one sample of origin, sequenced in a study of glioma-infiltrating T cells. Using RNA template, CDR3s of TCR alpha and beta were amplified with iRepertoire arm-PCR. Each CDR3 protein is one row after TCRdb ran MiXCR on the multiplex PCR reads. Among approximately 400,000 distinct CDR3 sequences listed, 35% to 45% were seen once. Sequencing input: glioma tissue, nonneoplastic brain tissue, or PBMCs (not recorded which). These receptors originate from a human donor with low-grade glioma or glioblastoma, undergoing nonglioma brain surgery, or in good health (not recorded which).

The chain links TRBV28 to TRBJ1-1, with a possible D match to TRBD1 (6 bases). V lost 1 base and J lost 2, with 11 bases in between. CDR1 is MDHEN and CDR2 is SYDVKM in the germline V gene. The length of the CDR3 is 15 residues. The DNA of the CDR3 is TGTGCCAGCAGTTTATTTGGGGGGCAAAACACTGAAGCTTTCTTT. This gives the protein CASSLFGGQNTEAFF.

The sample holds a few counts of this clonotype. The rearrangement uses TRBV2 and TRBJ1-2; perhaps TRBD1 as D (5 bases). Trimming removed 1 base at V and 5 bases at J, with 14 bases between. Germline V gene data show CDR1 as SNHLY and CDR2 as FYNNEI. This CDR3 contains 15 residues. CDR3 residues: CASSEEGRNPYGYTF. DNA for the CDR3: TGTGCCAGCAGTGAAGAGGGGAGGAATCCTTATGGCTACACCTTC.

About this clonotype: With a much larger clone just one base away, this may be a read error. This chain connects TRBV28 to TRBJ2-7; D perhaps matches TRBD2 (6 bases). The CDR3 is made up of 13 amino acids. Trimming pared 9 bases from V and 5 bases from J, leaving 17 bases between. Per the germline V gene, CDR1 is MDHEN and CDR2 is SYDVKM. CDR3 sequence: CARSPGVPNEQYF. DNA for the CDR3: TGTGCCAGAAGTCCGGGGGTCCCTAACGAGCAGTACTTC.

This sequence joins TRBV20-1 and TRBJ2-1; D is perhaps TRBD2 (6 bases). The CDR3 loop spans 18 amino acids. Trimming pared 0 bases from V and 0 bases from J, leaving 18 bases between. Germline V gene lookup returns CDR1 DFQATT and CDR2 SNEGSKA (reference sequence). As DNA, the CDR3 is TGCAGTGCTAGAGATGAGATAAGCGGGCATTTCTCCTACAATGAGCAGTTCTTC. Protein sequence: CSARDEISGHFSYNEQFF.

This clonotype appeared a single time. This CDR3 reads CASAGLAGGAEQFF. The CDR3 DNA follows: TGTGCCAGCGCCGGACTAGCGGGAGGGGCCGAGCAGTTCTTC. J is TRBJ2-1 and V is TRBV7-2; 15 nucleotides align to TRBD2. Trimming removed 8 bases from V and 10 bases from J; junction bases left unmatched: 6. Germline values: CDR1 SGHTA, CDR2 FQGNSA. The CDR3 is 14 amino acids.

This clonotype has ten or more counts. This chain connects TRBV6-2 or TRBV6-3 to TRBJ1-1; 9 bases map to TRBD1. The V and J ends lost 7 bases and 3 bases, in that order; junction bases with no gene match: 6. This CDR3 region has 14 residues. CDR1 is MNHEY and CDR2 is SVGEGT in the germline V gene. The CDR3 coding sequence is TGTGCCAGCACCTTTCGACAGGGGGACACTGAAGCTTTCTTT. This codes for CASTFRQGDTEAFF.

V gene TRBV7-2 combines with J gene TRBJ2-1; tentative D call: TRBD2 (6 bases). The CDR3 totals 16 residues. In germline, CDR1 is SGHTA, CDR2 FQGNSA. The V end lost 5 bases, the J end lost 6 bases, and 20 bases lay between the germline ends. In DNA, the CDR3 is TGTGCCAGCAGCCCGGATGGCGCCCGGGGACTCAATGAGCAGTTCTTC. It encodes CASSPDGARGLNEQFF.

This clonotype was observed a few times. The chain joins TRBV20-1 to TRBJ1-2; tentatively, D is TRBD1 (5 bases). V shed 0 bases and J shed 7 bases, with 18 bases lying between them. CDR3 length: 15 amino acids. Per the germline V gene, CDR1 is DFQATT and CDR2 is SNEGSKA (reference sequence). Written as DNA, the CDR3 is TGCAGTGCTAGAGACGGCCAGGGCAGGGTATTTGGCTACACCTTC. It yields the protein CSARDGQGRVFGYTF.

This clonotype was seen a handful of times. The gene calls are TRBV6-1 and TRBJ2-2; no definite D call. CDR1 and CDR2 from the germline V gene are MNHNS and SASEGT. The CDR3 is 13 residues long. Trimming left V 8 bases short and J 6 bases short, with 13 bases between. This chain's CDR3 is CASVSYPPGELFF. CDR3 DNA: TGTGCCAGCGTTTCCTACCCGCCCGGGGAGCTGTTTTTT.

In the case of this clonotype: This may be a read error, as it is one base from a much larger clone. The CDR3 end shows no conserved phenylalanine or tryptophan, and so a read error is likely. The rearrangement links TRBV6-1 to TRBJ2-3; 9 nucleotides align to TRBD2. This CDR3 has 15 residues. Losses at the gene ends were 7 bases for V and 3 bases for J; bases not matched to a gene: 8. The germline CDR1 and CDR2 sequences are MNHNS and SASEGT. The DNA for the CDR3 is TGTGCCAGCAACCACGCTAGCGGGGCTACAGATACGCAGTATTCT. This gives the protein CASNHASGATDTQYS.

Remarks on this clonotype: It may be a read error: a sequence one base away is much more abundant. The genes are TRBV28 and TRBJ2-7; D call uncertain. Germline loops: CDR1 MDHEN, CDR2 SYDVKM. This CDR3 spans 12 amino acids. V was shortened by 5 bases and J by 4 bases, with 9 bases between the two germline ends. For the CDR3, the DNA is TGTGCCAGCAGTCTTATGGATTACGAGCAGTACTTC. The encoded protein is CASSLMDYEQYF.

Regarding this clonotype: The junction shows a germline mismatch at one end, possibly a read error. The V and J genes are TRBV7-2 and TRBJ2-5; the D is unclear. The CDR3 contains 13 residues. Germline V gene sequence: CDR1 SGHTA, CDR2 FQGNSA. The CDR3 DNA follows: TGTGCCAGCAACTTAGTCACTGGGGAGACCCAGTACTTC. Protein product: CASNLVTGETQYF.

The rearrangement links TRBV7-2 to TRBJ2-1; 9 nucleotides agree with TRBD2. CDR3 length equals 15 residues. In germline, CDR1 is SGHTA, CDR2 FQGNSA. V shed 0 bases and J 8 bases; nucleotides not matched to a gene: 5. The CDR3 nucleotides read TGTGCCAGCAGCTTAGCGCGGGAGGGCCCCTATGAGCAGTTCTTC. This codes for CASSLAREGPYEQFF.

Regarding this clonotype: A single base separates this from a much larger clone, so it may be a read error. The J gene is TRBJ2-3, the V gene TRBV15; D unclear. In germline, CDR1 is LNHNV, CDR2 YYDKDF (reference sequence). The CDR3 runs 14 residues. The V end was cut by 4 bases, the J end by 0 bases, with 8 bases between. Here the CDR3 reads CATSNVGSTDTQYF. Here the CDR3 DNA reads TGTGCCACCAGCAACGTGGGAAGCACAGATACGCAGTATTTT.

Points on this clonotype: One end of the junction is discordant with germline, which a read error may explain. This sequence joins TRBV7-9 and TRBJ1-1; no definite D call. CDR1 SEHNR and CDR2 FQNEAQ come from the germline V gene (reference sequence). The CDR3 has 10 amino acids. The CDR3, as DNA: TGTGCCACCTCACTAACTGGAGCTTTCTTT. Amino acid sequence: CATSLTGAFF.

This rearrangement joins TRBV24-1 to TRBJ1-5, with TRBD1 identical over 7 bases. CDR3 length: 16 amino acids. Trimming removed 6 bases from V and 1 base from J; junction bases left unmatched: 8. The V gene's germline CDR1 is KGHDR and CDR2 SFDVKD. The CDR3, as DNA: TGTGCCACCAGTTCTGCGGGACAGTCGAGCAATCAGCCCCAGCATTTT. Its translation: CATSSAGQSSNQPQHF.

This clonotype was seen at least ten times. The chain links TRBV27 to TRBJ2-1, with D perhaps TRBD1 (6 bases). Germline-derived CDR1 and CDR2 are MNHEY and SMNVEV (reference sequence). The germline V and J ends were trimmed by 2 bases and 4 bases, with 15 bases remaining between them. The CDR3 length is 16 residues. In DNA, the CDR3 is TGTGCCAGCAGTTTAGCCTCAGGGGATCGGTACAATGAGCAGTTCTTC. Encoded protein: CASSLASGDRYNEQFF.

This clonotype was recorded a few times. J is TRBJ2-7 and V is TRBV6-2 or TRBV6-3; perhaps D is TRBD1 or TRBD2 (5 bases each). This CDR3 region has 13 residues. Germline-derived CDR1 and CDR2 are MNHEY and SVGEGT. The ends were cut back, 2 bases at V and 4 bases at J, with 9 bases in the middle. The CDR3 nucleotides are TGTGCCAGCAGTTACGGGACCGAGTACGAGCAGTACTTC. This codes for CASSYGTEYEQYF.

This chain connects TRBV30 to TRBJ2-1, with TRBD2 as a possible D gene (7 bases). Germline CDR1 is GTSNPN and CDR2 is SVGIG (reference sequence). The CDR3 is made up of 11 amino acids. V was trimmed by 2 bases and J by 9 bases, leaving 8 bases between them. CDR3 DNA sequence: TGTGCCTGGAGTAGGGGGGGTGAGCAGTTCTTC. Encoded protein: CAWSRGGEQFF.

This clonotype was seen a few times. This chain uses TRBV25-1 with TRBJ2-2, with D possibly being TRBD1 (6 bases). Germline CDR1 and CDR2: MGHDK and SYGVNS. Trimming removed 6 bases at V and 7 bases at J, with 12 bases between. The CDR3 runs 13 residues. The CDR3 here is CASRVGADGELFF. CDR3 in DNA: TGTGCCAGCAGGGTGGGGGCCGACGGGGAGCTGTTTTTT. Looking up the rest from reference TRBV25-1 and TRBJ2-2 gives the full variable domain: EADIYQTPRYLVIGTGKKITLECSQTMGHDKMYWYQQDPGMELHLIHYSYGVNSTEKGDLSSESTVSRIRTEHFPLTLESARPSHTSQYLCASRVGADGELFFGEGSRLTVL.

The chain combines TRBV20-1 with TRBJ2-1, with D hard to call. The germline V gene encodes CDR1 DFQATT and CDR2 SNEGSKA (reference sequence). V was trimmed by 0 bases and J by 3 bases, leaving 15 bases between them. The CDR3 totals 16 residues. CDR3 sequence reads: CSARDQDREIYNEQFF. The CDR3 nucleotides are TGCAGTGCTAGAGATCAAGATAGAGAAATCTACAATGAGCAGTTCTTC.

In nucleotides, the CDR3 is TGTGCCAGTAGTCTCTACACTCTCGGTACGCAGTATTTT. As protein: CASSLYTLGTQYF. The V call is TRBV19, the J call TRBJ2-3; no reliable D call. Trimming took 5 bases from V and 8 from J, leaving 14 bases between them. The CDR3 has 13 amino acids. CDR1 is LNHDA, CDR2 SQIVND, per germline (reference sequence).

The chain joins TRBV6-1 to TRBJ2-7, with D perhaps given as TRBD1 or TRBD2 (5 bases each). The CDR3 has 15 amino acids. Germline assignment: CDR1 MNHNS and CDR2 SASEGT. Trimming removed 6 bases from V and 1 base from J, with 16 bases in between. The CDR3 spells CASRPIRDGSYEQYF. Here the CDR3 DNA reads TGTGCCAGCAGACCCATCCGGGACGGATCCTACGAGCAGTACTTC.

Of note for this clonotype: A much larger clone differs from this one at a single base, so this may be a read error. This chain links TRBV27 with TRBJ2-7, with no clear D. From germline, CDR1 is MNHEY and CDR2 SMNVEV (reference sequence). The CDR3 runs 12 residues. CDR3 region: CTSSLKGSEQYF. In nucleotides, the CDR3 is TGTACCAGCAGTTTAAAAGGCAGCGAGCAGTACTTC.